Listed below are T cell receptor beta chains from one sample, sequenced in a study of cytomegalovirus exposure and HLA in healthy donors. The method was immunoSEQ multiplex PCR; TCRdb's version includes in-frame clones alone and lacks a portion of them. The sample has 120,000 to 150,000 clones; approximately 71% are singletons. Sequenced material: PBMCs. The source of these receptors is a man aged 40-49 years in good health and CMV-seronegative. Each CDR3 is given with its conserved first and last residue.

v_call cdr3_aa
TRBV2 CASSLYLSYEQYF
TRBV5-4 CASSYWDRGEKLFF
TRBV4-1 CASSLLVATNEKLFF
TRBV6-5 CASSATSGGAGEQFF
TRBV10-3 CAITTSGGPPDTQYF
TRBV2 CASSGAGPTEAFF
TRBV7-2 CASSSPLDTQYF
TRBV13 CASSLLQGSDETQYF
TRBV7-9 CSSSLPSWTGDQETQYF
TRBV5-1 CASSVGPGTGGDGYTF
TRBV2 CASRYALEAFF
TRBV28 CASRQGVRETQYF
TRBV11-2 CASRKGIGRGAYNEQFF
TRBV10-2 CASSESLPSGYTF
TRBV6-5 CASTPLTGGDTQYF
TRBV11-2 CASSYYEQYF
TRBV19 CASSIKVDRSNQPQHF
TRBV12-5 CASARGGAGYGYTF
TRBV5-5 CASSSSPLLNQPQHF
TRBV5-1 CASSVGENTEAFF
TRBV5-1 CASSPTGFRVSPNEKLFF
TRBV6-5 CASSLERGDTDTQYF
TRBV4-2 CASSQVLAAGADTQYF
TRBV5-1 CASSLAAMQGTEKLFF
TRBV29-1 CSASGADNEKLFF
TRBV6-1 CASREGAGNQPQHF
TRBV2 CASSGDRVSYEQYF
TRBV28 CASSPYSGGYEQYF
TRBV5-4 CASSLRTGRSEQYF